This T cell receptor (beta chain) comes out of a study of T cell changes during pregnancy in multiple sclerosis. There are 15 residues in the CDR3. Germline V CDR1 and CDR2: SGHTA, FQGNSA. Trimming took 0 bases from V and 6 from J; bases not matched to a gene: 3. Method: immunoSEQ multiplex PCR; TCRdb's copy keeps in-frame clones and lacks some. Of fewer than 50,000 clones listed, about 89% are singletons. The source was CD4+ T cells from peripheral blood mononuclear cells, collected in the first trimester of pregnancy. This rearrangement joins TRBV7-2 to TRBJ2-1; TRBD2 matches at 9 bases. The source of this sequence is a female donor with multiple sclerosis, enrolled in a pregnancy study. The CDR3 loop is CASSLAVTSGNEQFF. The CDR3 DNA reads TGTGCCAGCAGCTTAGCAGTGACTAGCGGCAATGAGCAGTTCTTC.